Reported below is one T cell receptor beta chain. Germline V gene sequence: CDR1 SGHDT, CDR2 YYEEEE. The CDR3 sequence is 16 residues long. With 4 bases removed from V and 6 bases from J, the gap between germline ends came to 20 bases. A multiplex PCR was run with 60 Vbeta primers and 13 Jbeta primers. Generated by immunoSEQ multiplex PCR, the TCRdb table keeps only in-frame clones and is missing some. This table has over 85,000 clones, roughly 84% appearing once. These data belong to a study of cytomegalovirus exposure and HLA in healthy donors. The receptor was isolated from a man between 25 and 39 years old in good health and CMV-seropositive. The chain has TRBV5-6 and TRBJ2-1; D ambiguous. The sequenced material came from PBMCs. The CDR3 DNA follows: TGTGCCAGCAGCCCGCACGTCAGGCCTCAGCTCAATGAGCAGTTCTTC. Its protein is CASSPHVRPQLNEQFF. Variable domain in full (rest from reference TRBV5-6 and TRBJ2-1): DAGVTQSPTHLIKTRGQQVTLRCSPKSGHDTVSWYQQALGQGPQFIFQYYEEEERQRGNFPDRFSGHQFPNYSSELNVNALLLGDSALYLCASSPHVRPQLNEQFFGPGTRLTVL.